This T cell receptor beta chain was observed in a study of blood T cells in healthy people across ages. Healthy Russian Caucasian donors spanned ages roughly 6 to 90 years. CDR3 length: 12 residues. Germline V gene lookup returns CDR1 KGHSH and CDR2 LQKENI. The authors ran a second PCR of about 7 to 11 cycles using a sample-barcoded 5' primer and a J-beta primer mix. Each cDNA molecule received a tag from a template-switch adaptor that had 12 random nucleotides. Each CDR3 protein gets one entry after TCRdb re-called the 5' RACE reads with MiXCR. This sample has over 550,000 distinct CDR3 sequences, with about 30% found just once. Study-wide findings and caveats: Higher diversity, along with more naive CD4+ cells, distinguished long-lived donors from aged donors. Strong correlation existed between TCR beta diversity and naive T cell percentage.

Concerning this clonotype: Its target is unknown. With only one base between it and a far larger clone, this is likely a read error.

The rearrangement links TRBV18 to TRBJ2-5; no definite D call. The sequence came from a woman older than 75 in good health. The sequenced material came from blood. CDR3 nucleotide sequence: TGTGCCGGCTCACCGAGGCAAGAGACCCAGTACTTC. Translation gives CAGSPRQETQYF.